This T cell receptor (beta chain) derives from a study of blood T cell repertoires in COVID-19. Whole-study context: Donors in the United States, Italy and Spain gave samples during acute or convalescent COVID-19.

The Seattle patients, enrolled during active infection, were followed longitudinally. Profiled with immunoSEQ multiplex PCR; TCRdb holds only in-frame clones, not every one. The sample has hundreds of thousands of clones; roughly 86% are singletons. The J segment lost 1 base and the V segment lost 5 bases, leaving 4 bases of the junction unmatched. This CDR3 spans 15 amino acids. Germline V lookup: CDR1 MNHEY, CDR2 SMNVEV (reference sequence). The specimen sequenced was peripheral blood. The receptor comes from a woman in her 30s with COVID-19, enrolled during active disease. The chain carries TRBV27 and TRBJ2-5; TRBD1 aligns across 10 bases. The CDR3 nucleotides read TGTGCCAGCAGTCCCGGGACAGGGGTCCAAGAGACCCAGTACTTC. It yields the protein CASSPGTGVQETQYF.